A selection of T cell receptor beta chains follows, all from one sample in a study of blood T cell repertoires in COVID-19. Data came from immunoSEQ multiplex PCR; TCRdb stores just in-frame clones and leaves some out. Altogether 85,000 to 95,000 clones are present, 70% to 90% being singletons, with the ten largest covering approximately 0.5%. The sample comprised peripheral blood. The receptors come from a man aged 60-69 years with acute or convalescent COVID-19. Both conserved end residues are part of each CDR3. The D gene is left open where the match is weak. The size entry is marked missing in some rows and otherwise reads once, few, many or a size class.

>TRBD1|-|TRBV10-2|TRBJ1-5
CASGTGGKQPQHF
TGCGCCAGTGGGACAGGGGGTAAACAGCCCCAGCATTTT
>-|-|TRBV29-1|TRBJ2-7
CSVVGLPSYEQYF
TGCAGCGTCGTGGGACTCCCGTCCTACGAGCAGTACTTC
>TRBD1|-|TRBV19|TRBJ2-5
CASKTGGGQETQYF
TGTGCCAGTAAGACAGGGGGCGGGCAAGAGACCCAGTACTTC
>-|-|TRBV4-1|TRBJ2-5
CASSQESTGLGETQYF
TGCGCCAGCAGCCAAGAAAGTACAGGGCTCGGAGAGACCCAGTACTTC
>TRBD2|-|TRBV5-1|TRBJ2-2
CASSSSLTGRADTGELFF
TGCGCCAGCAGCTCGTCACTTACCGGGAGGGCCGACACCGGGGAGCTGTTTTTT
>-|once|TRBV29-1|TRBJ2-7
CSVKRGGYEQYF
TGCAGCGTCAAGCGAGGGGGCTACGAGCAGTACTTC
>-|-|TRBV7-9|TRBJ1-1
CASSLLGENTEAFF
TGTGCCAGCAGCTTACTCGGGGAGAACACTGAAGCTTTCTTT
>-|-|TRBV6-5|TRBJ1-6
CASTHRSNNSPLHF
TGTGCCAGCACCCACAGGAGTAATAATTCACCCCTCCACTTT
>-|-|TRBV11-2|TRBJ1-1
CASSQQGNTEAFF
TGTGCCAGCAGCCAACAGGGGAACACTGAAGCTTTCTTT
>-|-|TRBV5-1|TRBJ2-4
CASSLQGPAKNIQYF
TGCGCCAGCAGCCTACAGGGTCCAGCCAAAAACATTCAGTACTTC
>-|-|TRBV11-2|TRBJ1-4
CASGRSASGELFF
TGTGCCAGCGGGAGGAGTGCGTCCGGGGAACTGTTTTTT
>-|-|TRBV5-5|TRBJ1-1
CASSLEGPPNTEAFF
TGTGCCAGCAGCTTGGAGGGGCCGCCGAACACTGAAGCTTTCTTT
>-|-|TRBV20-1|TRBJ2-3
CSASWTGADTQYF
TGCAGTGCTAGTTGGACGGGGGCAGATACGCAGTATTTT
>-|-|TRBV3-1/TRBV3-2|TRBJ1-5
CASSQNWGEGNQPQHF
TGTGCCAGCAGCCAGAATTGGGGGGAAGGCAATCAGCCCCAGCATTTT
>TRBD2|few|TRBV2|TRBJ2-3
CASSDSGGMGLSTDTQYF
TGTGCCAGCAGCGATAGCGGGGGGATGGGGCTGAGCACAGATACGCAGTATTTT
>-|-|TRBV12-5|TRBJ1-1
CASGPGGMNTEAFF
TGTGCTAGTGGTCCCGGGGGGATGAACACTGAAGCTTTCTTT
>-|-|TRBV19|TRBJ1-2
CAISGINYGYTF
TGTGCCATTTCCGGGATTAACTATGGCTACACCTTC
>-|-|TRBV6-6|TRBJ1-2
CASSYNGNYGYTF
TGTGCCAGCAGTTACAACGGTAACTATGGCTACACCTTC
>TRBD1|-|TRBV28|TRBJ1-4
CASSLRGQGNEKLFF
TGTGCCAGCAGTTTGAGGGGACAGGGAAATGAAAAACTGTTTTTT
>-|once|TRBV9|TRBJ2-7
CASSVSPGSYEQYF
TGTGCCAGCAGCGTTTCACCGGGGTCCTACGAGCAGTACTTC
>-|many|TRBV5-1|TRBJ1-2
CASSGQGYGYTF
TGCGCCAGCAGTGGTCAGGGTTATGGCTACACCTTC
>-|-|TRBV2|TRBJ2-5
CASSVVGSRETQYF
TGTGCCAGCAGTGTGGTAGGGAGTCGAGAGACCCAGTACTTC
>-|-|TRBV6-5|TRBJ1-3
CASSSTTGNTIYF
TGTGCCAGCAGTTCGACAACTGGAAACACCATATATTTT
>-|-|TRBV12-3/TRBV12-4|TRBJ1-5
CASKGRKNQPQHF
TGTGCCAGCAAGGGGAGGAAGAATCAGCCCCAGCATTTT
>-|-|TRBV5-1|TRBJ1-2
CASSPRQRDAGYTF
TGCGCCAGCAGCCCACGACAGCGGGACGCTGGCTACACCTTC
>-|-|TRBV7-9|TRBJ2-5
CASSLGGVIQETQYF
TGTGCCAGCAGCTTAGGCGGGGTAATCCAAGAGACCCAGTACTTC
>TRBD1|-|TRBV2|TRBJ1-4
CASRPPGTGSGKLFF
TGTGCCAGCAGACCGCCCGGGACAGGCTCGGGAAAACTGTTTTTT
>-|-|TRBV28|TRBJ2-7
CATRTPGQHYEQYF
TGTGCCACCAGGACCCCGGGACAACATTACGAGCAGTACTTC